The rows below give T cell receptor beta chains drawn from one sample of a study of OX40 agonist ivuxolimab in advanced cancers. The assay was immunoSEQ multiplex PCR, and TCRdb's table has in-frame clones only and misses some. This sample has 34,000 or so clones; 81% occur once, and the top ten carry about 20%. This specimen consisted of CD4+ or CD8+ T cells sorted from blood, obtained in a trial of the OX40 agonist ivuxolimab. These receptors were obtained from an adult with an advanced solid tumor such as melanoma, head and neck, liver or kidney cancer. CDR3s include the opening cysteine and the closing phenylalanine or tryptophan. Each record gives: J gene, D gene, clone size, V gene, CDR3 DNA, CDR3 protein. D genes are given only for firm matches. Expanded clones get a size class; other rows say once, few or many, or leave the size out.

j_call: TRBJ1-4
d_call: NA
clone_size: NA
v_call: TRBV21-1
cdr3_nt: TGTGCCAGCACCACTACAGGGGCGCGAACTAATGAAAAACTGTTTTTT
cdr3_aa: CASTTTGARTNEKLFF

j_call: TRBJ1-1
d_call: NA
clone_size: few
v_call: TRBV27
cdr3_nt: TGTGCCAGCAGTTTATTCCGGGACACCCGCCAGGCTTTCTTT
cdr3_aa: CASSLFRDTRQAFF

j_call: TRBJ2-7
d_call: NA
clone_size: NA
v_call: TRBV19
cdr3_nt: TGTGCCAGTAGTATAGATACGGAGGGGGCCAACGAGCAGTACTTC
cdr3_aa: CASSIDTEGANEQYF

j_call: TRBJ1-2
d_call: NA
clone_size: NA
v_call: TRBV11-2
cdr3_nt: TGTGCCAGCAGCTTAGATCCGAGTTACTCGAACTATGGCTACACCTTC
cdr3_aa: CASSLDPSYSNYGYTF

j_call: TRBJ2-5
d_call: NA
clone_size: once
v_call: TRBV7-3
cdr3_nt: TGTGCCAGCAGCCGGGCAGGGGTAGGGGAGACCCAGTACTTC
cdr3_aa: CASSRAGVGETQYF

j_call: TRBJ2-5
d_call: TRBD1
clone_size: NA
v_call: TRBV4-1
cdr3_nt: TGCGCCAGCAGCCCTATGGGGACAGAGAAAAAGAGAACCCAGTACTTC
cdr3_aa: CASSPMGTEKKRTQYF

j_call: TRBJ1-3
d_call: NA
clone_size: NA
v_call: TRBV18
cdr3_nt: TGTGCCAGCTCGCCCCGTCGGGACGGAAACACCATATATTTT
cdr3_aa: CASSPRRDGNTIYF

j_call: TRBJ2-3
d_call: NA
clone_size: once
v_call: TRBV15
cdr3_nt: TGTGCCACCAGCAGGCTTACCGGGACGGGGACAGATACGCAGTATTTT
cdr3_aa: CATSRLTGTGTDTQYF

j_call: TRBJ1-2
d_call: TRBD1
clone_size: NA
v_call: TRBV7-9
cdr3_nt: TGTGCCAGCAGCCCTCCGACAGGGGGCTTTGGCTACACCTTC
cdr3_aa: CASSPPTGGFGYTF

j_call: TRBJ2-5
d_call: NA
clone_size: NA
v_call: TRBV5-6
cdr3_nt: TGTGCCAGCAGCTTAGGATACCAAGAGACCCAGTACTTC
cdr3_aa: CASSLGYQETQYF

j_call: TRBJ1-5
d_call: NA
clone_size: NA
v_call: TRBV18
cdr3_nt: TGTGCCAGCTCACCAGGCAGGGAGCTGCCCCAGCATTTT
cdr3_aa: CASSPGRELPQHF

j_call: TRBJ2-7
d_call: TRBD1
clone_size: NA
v_call: TRBV9
cdr3_nt: TGTGCCAGCAGCCCCCAGGGGGCCTACGAGCAGTACTTC
cdr3_aa: CASSPQGAYEQYF

j_call: TRBJ2-1
d_call: NA
clone_size: NA
v_call: TRBV11-2
cdr3_nt: TGTGCCAGCAGCTTACCCGACCCTTACAATGAGCAGTTCTTC
cdr3_aa: CASSLPDPYNEQFF

j_call: TRBJ2-4
d_call: NA
clone_size: NA
v_call: TRBV9
cdr3_nt: TGTGCCAGCAGCGCCGTGGGGATGGGCATTCAGTACTTC
cdr3_aa: CASSAVGMGIQYF

j_call: TRBJ2-7
d_call: NA
clone_size: NA
v_call: TRBV19
cdr3_nt: TGTGCCAGTAGTTCCCGCGACAGGAGCGCCTACGAGCAGTACTTC
cdr3_aa: CASSSRDRSAYEQYF

j_call: TRBJ1-4
d_call: NA
clone_size: few
v_call: TRBV2
cdr3_nt: TGTGCCAGCAGTGAAGTGGCAGCTAATGAAAAACTGTTTTTT
cdr3_aa: CASSEVAANEKLFF

j_call: TRBJ2-7
d_call: NA
clone_size: NA
v_call: TRBV5-1
cdr3_nt: TGCGCCAGCAGCTTGGTTGTGGCGCCCTACGAGCAGTACTTC
cdr3_aa: CASSLVVAPYEQYF

j_call: TRBJ2-5
d_call: TRBD1
clone_size: NA
v_call: TRBV5-6
cdr3_nt: TGTGCCAGCATCCTTTGGACAGGGACGGAGCGGGAGACCCAGTACTTC
cdr3_aa: CASILWTGTERETQYF

j_call: TRBJ2-5
d_call: NA
clone_size: NA
v_call: TRBV5-1
cdr3_nt: TGCGCCAGCAATCAGAGAGAGACCCAGTACTTC
cdr3_aa: CASNQRETQYF

j_call: TRBJ1-2
d_call: TRBD1
clone_size: NA
v_call: TRBV19
cdr3_nt: TGTGCCAGTAGTATAACAGGGGGTTATGGCTACACCTTC
cdr3_aa: CASSITGGYGYTF

j_call: TRBJ1-2
d_call: TRBD1
clone_size: few
v_call: TRBV19
cdr3_nt: TGTGCCAGTAGGACCCAGGTTGGGACAGGGCCATTGGGCTACACCTTC
cdr3_aa: CASRTQVGTGPLGYTF

j_call: TRBJ1-5
d_call: TRBD1
clone_size: NA
v_call: TRBV30
cdr3_nt: TGTGCCGCTAGAAAGGGGGCCCCCAATCAGCCCCAGCATTTT
cdr3_aa: CAARKGAPNQPQHF

j_call: TRBJ2-2
d_call: NA
clone_size: NA
v_call: TRBV7-2
cdr3_nt: TGTGCCAGCCGGTGGTACACCGGGGAGCTGTTTTTT
cdr3_aa: CASRWYTGELFF

j_call: TRBJ2-5
d_call: NA
clone_size: NA
v_call: TRBV5-4
cdr3_nt: TGTGCCAGCAGCTTGATGGAGACCCAGTACTTC
cdr3_aa: CASSLMETQYF

j_call: TRBJ2-7
d_call: NA
clone_size: NA
v_call: TRBV28
cdr3_nt: TGTGCCAGCACCCTGGGGGCGGGGGAGCAGTACTTC
cdr3_aa: CASTLGAGEQYF

j_call: TRBJ2-7
d_call: NA
clone_size: NA
v_call: TRBV28
cdr3_nt: TGTGCCAGCAGTTTTCAGAGACAGCGAACCTACGAGCAGTACTTC
cdr3_aa: CASSFQRQRTYEQYF

j_call: TRBJ2-5
d_call: NA
clone_size: NA
v_call: TRBV6-6
cdr3_nt: TGTGCCAGCAGTTACTTTGAAGAGACCCAGTACTTC
cdr3_aa: CASSYFEETQYF

j_call: TRBJ2-7
d_call: TRBD1
clone_size: once
v_call: TRBV30
cdr3_nt: TGTGCCTGGAGAGGGACAGGGGGTCACGAGCAGTACTTC
cdr3_aa: CAWRGTGGHEQYF

j_call: TRBJ2-5
d_call: NA
clone_size: NA
v_call: TRBV28
cdr3_nt: TGTGCCAGCAGTCCTCCAGATATCCAAGAGACCCAGTACTTC
cdr3_aa: CASSPPDIQETQYF

j_call: TRBJ1-2
d_call: NA
clone_size: NA
v_call: TRBV6-1
cdr3_nt: TGTGCCAGCAGTGTTGGCAGTGGGGTAGATGGCTACACCTTC
cdr3_aa: CASSVGSGVDGYTF

j_call: TRBJ1-5
d_call: NA
clone_size: NA
v_call: TRBV30
cdr3_nt: TGTGCCTGGGGAACAGGAAGCGGCAATCAGCCCCAGCATTTT
cdr3_aa: CAWGTGSGNQPQHF

j_call: TRBJ1-2
d_call: TRBD1
clone_size: NA
v_call: TRBV18
cdr3_nt: TGTGCCAGCTCACCCGGGACAGGGCATAATGGCTACACCTTC
cdr3_aa: CASSPGTGHNGYTF

j_call: TRBJ2-3
d_call: NA
clone_size: once
v_call: TRBV7-2
cdr3_nt: TGTGCCAGCAGCCTGAATGGGGGCCGAGAAGATACGCAGTATTTT
cdr3_aa: CASSLNGGREDTQYF

j_call: TRBJ1-3
d_call: NA
clone_size: NA
v_call: TRBV6-5
cdr3_nt: TGTGCCAGCAGTTCGGCGCGTTCTGGAAACACCATATATTTT
cdr3_aa: CASSSARSGNTIYF

j_call: TRBJ1-3
d_call: NA
clone_size: NA
v_call: TRBV7-2
cdr3_nt: TGTGCCAGCAGCTTCGGGAGCTCTGGAAACACCATATATTTT
cdr3_aa: CASSFGSSGNTIYF

j_call: TRBJ1-4
d_call: NA
clone_size: NA
v_call: TRBV9
cdr3_nt: TGTGCCAGCAGCACGGGGGACTTCGATGAAAAACTGTTTTTT
cdr3_aa: CASSTGDFDEKLFF

j_call: TRBJ1-1
d_call: NA
clone_size: NA
v_call: TRBV7-2
cdr3_nt: TGTGCCAGCAGCTTAGGGGGCCAGGGTACTGAAGCTTTCTTT
cdr3_aa: CASSLGGQGTEAFF